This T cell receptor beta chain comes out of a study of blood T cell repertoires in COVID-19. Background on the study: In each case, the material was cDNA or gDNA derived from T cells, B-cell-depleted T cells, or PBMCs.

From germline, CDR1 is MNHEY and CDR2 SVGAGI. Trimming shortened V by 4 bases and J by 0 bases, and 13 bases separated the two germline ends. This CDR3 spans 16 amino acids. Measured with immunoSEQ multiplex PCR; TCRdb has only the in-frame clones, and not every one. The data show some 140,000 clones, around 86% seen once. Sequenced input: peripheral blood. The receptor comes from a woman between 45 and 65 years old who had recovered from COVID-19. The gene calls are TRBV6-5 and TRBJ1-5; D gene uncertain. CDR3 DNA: TGTGCCAGCAGTTCGAACGCCGGGGATAGCAATCAGCCCCAGCATTTT. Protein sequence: CASSSNAGDSNQPQHF.